A single sample is the source of the 10 T cell receptor beta chains below, sequenced in a study of cytomegalovirus exposure and HLA in healthy donors. The study ran its PCR with 60 Vbeta and 13 Jbeta primers. The data were produced by immunoSEQ multiplex PCR, yet TCRdb's version contains in-frame clones alone and is incomplete. The profile shows roughly 80,000 clones, 80% to 90% of them singletons. Sequenced: PBMCs. The receptors derive from a woman aged 25 to 39 in good health and CMV-seronegative.

V gene TRBV5-4 combines with J gene TRBJ1-4; 9 bases are shared with TRBD1. From germline, CDR1 is SGHNT and CDR2 YYREEE (reference sequence). This CDR3 comprises 17 residues. Germline trimming cut 1 base from V and 3 bases from J; bases unmatched to any gene: 7. The CDR3 sequence: CASSLSTHRGPNEKLFF. Here the CDR3 DNA reads TGTGCCAGCAGCTTGTCGACGCACAGGGGGCCTAATGAAAAACTGTTTTTT.

The chain uses TRBV28 and TRBJ2-7, with D perhaps TRBD2 (5 bases). CDR1 and CDR2 from the germline V gene are MDHEN and SYDVKM. Trimming pared 7 bases from V and 3 bases from J, leaving 10 bases between. The CDR3 is 12 residues long. The CDR3 DNA is TGTGCCAGCACCCACCGGGACTACGAGCAGTACTTC. As protein: CASTHRDYEQYF.

J is TRBJ1-6 and V is TRBV7-2; D unresolved. The CDR3 contains 14 residues. Germline V gene sequence: CDR1 SGHTA, CDR2 FQGNSA. Trimming left V 1 base short and J 8 bases short, with 9 bases between. The CDR3 loop reads CASSLGGGYSPLHF. The CDR3 DNA sequence: TGTGCCAGCAGCTTAGGGGGAGGATATTCACCCCTCCACTTT.

The rearrangement links TRBV28 to TRBJ2-4; D is possibly TRBD1 (6 bases). CDR1 and CDR2 (germline): MDHEN, SYDVKM. The CDR3 extends over 14 amino acids. Between the trimmed V and J ends, which lost 6 bases and 0 bases, there was a span of 9 bases. In DNA, the CDR3 is TGTGCCAGCAGCATACAGGGAGCCAAAAACATTCAGTACTTC. It specifies CASSIQGAKNIQYF.

V is TRBV28 and J is TRBJ2-5; D unclear. Between the trimmed V and J ends, which lost 3 bases and 9 bases, there was a span of 17 bases. The CDR3 covers 14 residues. Looked up from germline, CDR1 is MDHEN and CDR2 is SYDVKM. The chain's CDR3 is CASSFDGWSAAQYF. The DNA for the CDR3 is TGTGCCAGCAGTTTTGACGGGTGGTCTGCGGCCCAGTACTTC.

The chain uses TRBV28 and TRBJ1-1; possible D gene TRBD1, 5 bases. CDR3 length: 14 amino acids. CDR1 and CDR2 from the germline V gene are MDHEN and SYDVKM. Between the trimmed V and J ends, which lost 3 bases and 5 bases, there was a span of 13 bases. The chain's CDR3 is CASSFRGWVTEAFF. Here the CDR3 DNA reads TGTGCCAGCAGTTTTCGGGGGTGGGTAACTGAAGCTTTCTTT.

Worth noting for this clone: The junction and the germline gene differ at one end; a read error may be behind it. This CDR3 is CASSPGQGSYNEQFF. CDR3 DNA: TGTGCTAGCAGCCCGGGACAGGGGAGCTACAATGAGCAGTTCTTC. The chain has TRBV7-7 and TRBJ2-1; 10 nucleotides match TRBD1. There are 15 residues in the CDR3. The germline gives CDR1 SSHAT, CDR2 FNYEAQ (reference sequence). Combining the CDR3 with reference TRBV7-7 and TRBJ2-1 gives the whole variable domain GAGVSQSPRYKVTKRGQDVTLRCDPISSHATLYWYQQALGQGPEFLTYFNYEAQPDKSGLPSDRFSAERPEGSISTLTIQRTEQRDSAMYRCASSPGQGSYNEQFFGPGTRLTVL.

The chain employs TRBV10-3 and TRBJ2-1, with a tentative D call TRBD2 (7 bases). Per the germline V gene, CDR1 is ENHRY and CDR2 is SYGVKD. Between the trimmed V and J ends, which lost 0 bases and 8 bases, there was a span of 8 bases. CDR3 length: 13 residues. The CDR3 is CAISESGGDEQFF. Written as DNA, the CDR3 is TGTGCCATCAGTGAGTCAGGGGGGGATGAGCAGTTCTTC.

This rearrangement joins TRBV19 to TRBJ2-6, with a weak D call TRBD1 (5 bases). The germline V gene has CDR1 LNHDA and CDR2 SQIVND (reference sequence). The CDR3 has 15 residues. Trimming removed 7 bases from V and 0 bases from J, with 10 bases in between. This chain's CDR3 is CASKQESSGANVLTF. Here the CDR3 DNA reads TGTGCCAGTAAACAGGAGAGCTCTGGGGCCAACGTCCTGACTTTC.

The chain couples TRBV7-2 to TRBJ2-7; 9 bases agree with TRBD2. Trimming cost V 4 bases and J 6 bases; bases outside gene matches: 10. The CDR3 runs to 15 residues. CDR1 and CDR2 from the germline V gene are SGHTA and FQGNSA. As DNA, the CDR3 is TGTGCCAGCAGCTCCAATTTAGCGGGAGCCGGCGAGCAGTACTTC. This gives the protein CASSSNLAGAGEQYF.